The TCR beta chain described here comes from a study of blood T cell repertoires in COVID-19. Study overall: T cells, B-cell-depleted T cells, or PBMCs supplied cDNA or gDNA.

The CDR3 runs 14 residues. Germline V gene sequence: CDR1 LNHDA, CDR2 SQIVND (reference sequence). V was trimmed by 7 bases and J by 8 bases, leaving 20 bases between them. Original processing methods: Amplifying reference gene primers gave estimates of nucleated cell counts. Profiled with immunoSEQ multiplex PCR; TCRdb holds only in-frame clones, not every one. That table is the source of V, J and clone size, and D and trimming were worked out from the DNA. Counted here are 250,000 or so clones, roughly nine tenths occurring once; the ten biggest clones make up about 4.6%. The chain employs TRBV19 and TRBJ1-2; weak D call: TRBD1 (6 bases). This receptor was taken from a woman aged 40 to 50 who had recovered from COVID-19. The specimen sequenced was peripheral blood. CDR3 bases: TGTGCCAGTAACCCAGGGGCCTTTTCAGCCGGCTACACCTTC. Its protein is CASNPGAFSAGYTF.